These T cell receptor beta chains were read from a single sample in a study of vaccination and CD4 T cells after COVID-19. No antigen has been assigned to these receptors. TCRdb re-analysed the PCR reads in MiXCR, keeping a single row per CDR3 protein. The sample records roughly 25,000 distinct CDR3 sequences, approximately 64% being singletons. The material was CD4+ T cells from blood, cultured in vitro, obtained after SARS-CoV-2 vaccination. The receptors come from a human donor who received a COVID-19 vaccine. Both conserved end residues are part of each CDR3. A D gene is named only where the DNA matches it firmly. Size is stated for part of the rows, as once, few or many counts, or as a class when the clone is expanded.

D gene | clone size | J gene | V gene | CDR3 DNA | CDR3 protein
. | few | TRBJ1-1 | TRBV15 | TGTGCCACCAGCAGAGATCACAGGGCGGGGGAAGCTTTCTTT | CATSRDHRAGEAFF
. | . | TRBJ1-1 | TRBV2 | TGTGCCAGCCTACCAGCGGGGCACACTGAAGCTTTCTTT | CASLPAGHTEAFF
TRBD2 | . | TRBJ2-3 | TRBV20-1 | TGCAGTGCTAGGGATGAGACTAGCGGGGGGGTTGATACGCAGTATTTT | CSARDETSGGVDTQYF
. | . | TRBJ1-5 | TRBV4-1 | TGCGCCAGCAGCCAAGTTGATATGGGGCTCACGACTCAGCCCCAGCATTTT | CASSQVDMGLTTQPQHF
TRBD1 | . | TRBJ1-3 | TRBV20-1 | TGCAGTGCTAGAGATTGGGACAGGGGAGGAAACACCATATATTTT | CSARDWDRGGNTIYF
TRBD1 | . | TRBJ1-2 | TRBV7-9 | TGTGCCAGCAGCTTAAATGAAGGGGGCGGGTATGGCTACACCTTC | CASSLNEGGGYGYTF
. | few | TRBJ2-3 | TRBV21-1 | TGTGCCAGCAGAAAGACTAGCGGGGGAAAAGATACGCAGTATTTT | CASRKTSGGKDTQYF
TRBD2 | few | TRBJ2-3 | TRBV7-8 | TGTGCCAGCAGCTTGACGACTGGCGGGGGGGCAGATACGCAGTATTTT | CASSLTTGGGADTQYF
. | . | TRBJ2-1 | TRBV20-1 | TGCAGTGCTTCGGGAGCCTACAATGAGCAGTTCTTC | CSASGAYNEQFF
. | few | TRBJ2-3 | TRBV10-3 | TGTGCCATCAGTGTTCCTAGCACAGATACGCAGTATTTT | CAISVPSTDTQYF
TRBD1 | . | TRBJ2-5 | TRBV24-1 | TGTGCCACCAGTGATGGTAGGGGGCAGCAAGAGACCCAGTACTTC | CATSDGRGQQETQYF
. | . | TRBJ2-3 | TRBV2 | TGTGCCAGCAGTTTGCGCGAAGGCTTTGCAGATACGCAGTATTTT | CASSLREGFADTQYF
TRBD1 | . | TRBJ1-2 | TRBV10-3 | TGTGCCATCAGCACCGGGACAGGGTCGGCAGTTGAAACCTTC | CAISTGTGSAVETF
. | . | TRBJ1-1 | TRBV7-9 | TGTGCCAGCAGCTTGGTAGGGAACACTGAAGCTTTCTTT | CASSLVGNTEAFF
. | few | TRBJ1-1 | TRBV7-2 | TGTGCCAGCAGTTACGACAGGAACACTGAAGCTTTCTTT | CASSYDRNTEAFF
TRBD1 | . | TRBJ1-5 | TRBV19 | TGTGCCAGTAGTCCGACAGGGGGCCGAAATCAGCCCCAGCATTTT | CASSPTGGRNQPQHF
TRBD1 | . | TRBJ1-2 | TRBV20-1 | TGCAGTGCTATCTCCCAGGGGGCCTATGGCTACACCTTC | CSAISQGAYGYTF
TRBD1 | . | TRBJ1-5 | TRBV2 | TGTGCCAGCGCGCGGACAGGGGTGGTCCAGCCCCAGCATTTT | CASARTGVVQPQHF
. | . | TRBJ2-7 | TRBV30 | TGTGCCTGGAGGCTCCATTCCAACGAGCAGTACTTC | CAWRLHSNEQYF
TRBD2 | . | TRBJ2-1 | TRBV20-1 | TGCAGTGCTAGAGGCGGGGGTCGTGAGCAGTTCTTC | CSARGGGREQFF
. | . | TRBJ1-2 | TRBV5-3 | TGTGCCTTCCAACCGGATCCGGGACCTCCTTTCGGCTACACCTTC | CAFQPDPGPPFGYTF
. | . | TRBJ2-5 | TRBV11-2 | TGTGCCAGCAGCTTAGTTTCAGGGGAGGAGACCCAGTACTTC | CASSLVSGEETQYF
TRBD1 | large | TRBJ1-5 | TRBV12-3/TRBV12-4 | TGTGCCAGCAGCCCCGTCGGACAGGGGAACAATCAGCCCCAGCATTTT | CASSPVGQGNNQPQHF
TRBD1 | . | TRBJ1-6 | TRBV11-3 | TGTGCCAGCAGCCGGGGACAGATCTATAATTCACCCCTCCACTTT | CASSRGQIYNSPLHF
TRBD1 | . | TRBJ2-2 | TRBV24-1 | TGTGCCACCAGCCAGGACAGGGTGTCCGGGGAGCTGTTTTTT | CATSQDRVSGELFF
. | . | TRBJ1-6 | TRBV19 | TGTGCCAGTAGTCCCTCCGGGACTCAGGACTTACATTCACCCCTCCACTTT | CASSPSGTQDLHSPLHF